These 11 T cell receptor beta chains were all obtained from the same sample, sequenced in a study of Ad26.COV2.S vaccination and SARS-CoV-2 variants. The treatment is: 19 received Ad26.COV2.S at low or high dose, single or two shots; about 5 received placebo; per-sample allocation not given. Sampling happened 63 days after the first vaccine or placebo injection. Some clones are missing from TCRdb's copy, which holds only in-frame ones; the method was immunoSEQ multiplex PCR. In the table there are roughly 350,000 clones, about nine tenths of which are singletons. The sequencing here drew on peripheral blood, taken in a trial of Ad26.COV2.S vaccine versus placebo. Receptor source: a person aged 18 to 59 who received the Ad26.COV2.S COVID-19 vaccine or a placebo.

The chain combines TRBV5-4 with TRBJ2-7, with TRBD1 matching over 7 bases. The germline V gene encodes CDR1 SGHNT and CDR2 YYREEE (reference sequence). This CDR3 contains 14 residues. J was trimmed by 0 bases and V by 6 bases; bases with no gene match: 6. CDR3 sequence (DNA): TGTGCCAGCACCTCAGGGGGACCCTCCTACGAGCAGTACTTC. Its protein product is CASTSGGPSYEQYF.

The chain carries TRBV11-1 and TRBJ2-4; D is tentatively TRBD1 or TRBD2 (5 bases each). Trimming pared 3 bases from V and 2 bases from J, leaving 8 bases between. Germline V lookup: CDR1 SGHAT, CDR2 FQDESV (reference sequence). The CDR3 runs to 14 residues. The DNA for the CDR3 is TGTGCCAGCAGCTTGCCGGGACCCAAAAACATTCAGTACTTC. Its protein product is CASSLPGPKNIQYF. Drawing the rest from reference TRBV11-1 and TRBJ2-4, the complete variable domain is EAEVAQSPRYKITEKSQAVAFWCDPISGHATLYWYRQILGQGPELLVQFQDESVVDDSQLPKDRFSAERLKGVDSTLKIQPAELGDSAMYLCASSLPGPKNIQYFGAGTRLSVL.

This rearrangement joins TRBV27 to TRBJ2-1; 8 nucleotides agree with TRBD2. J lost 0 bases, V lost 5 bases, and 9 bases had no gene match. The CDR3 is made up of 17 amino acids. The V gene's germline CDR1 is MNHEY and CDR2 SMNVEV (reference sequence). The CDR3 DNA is TGTGCCAGCAGTCCCTCCCGGGGGGGGAGCTCCTACAATGAGCAGTTCTTC. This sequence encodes CASSPSRGGSSYNEQFF.

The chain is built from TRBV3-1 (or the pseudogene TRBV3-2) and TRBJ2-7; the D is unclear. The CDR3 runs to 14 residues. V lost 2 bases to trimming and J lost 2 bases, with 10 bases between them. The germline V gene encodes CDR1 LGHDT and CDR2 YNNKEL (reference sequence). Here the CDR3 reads CASSQLGPPYEQYF. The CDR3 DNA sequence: TGTGCCAGCAGCCAACTGGGTCCTCCCTACGAGCAGTACTTC.

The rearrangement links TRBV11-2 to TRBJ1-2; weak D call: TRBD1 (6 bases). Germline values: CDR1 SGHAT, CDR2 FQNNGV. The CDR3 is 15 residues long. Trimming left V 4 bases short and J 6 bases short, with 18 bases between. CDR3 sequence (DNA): TGTGCCAGCAGCTCCTTGCAGGGGTGGGCGGATGGCTACACCTTC. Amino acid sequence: CASSSLQGWADGYTF.

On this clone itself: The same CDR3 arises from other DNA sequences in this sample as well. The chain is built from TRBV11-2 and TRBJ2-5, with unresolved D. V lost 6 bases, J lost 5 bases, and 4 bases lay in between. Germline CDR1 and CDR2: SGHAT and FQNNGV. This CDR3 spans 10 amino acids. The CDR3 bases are TGTGCCAGCAGTCGTGAGACCCAGTACTTC. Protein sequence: CASSRETQYF.

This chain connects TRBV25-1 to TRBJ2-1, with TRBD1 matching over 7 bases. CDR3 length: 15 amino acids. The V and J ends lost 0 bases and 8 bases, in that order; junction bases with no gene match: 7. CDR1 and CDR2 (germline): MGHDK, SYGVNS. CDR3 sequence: CASSEYQPRGYEQFF. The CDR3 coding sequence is TGTGCCAGCAGTGAATATCAACCCAGGGGGTATGAGCAGTTCTTC. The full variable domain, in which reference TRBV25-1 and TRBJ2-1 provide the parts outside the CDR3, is EADIYQTPRYLVIGTGKKITLECSQTMGHDKMYWYQQDPGMELHLIHYSYGVNSTEKGDLSSESTVSRIRTEHFPLTLESARPSHTSQYLCASSEYQPRGYEQFFGPGTRLTVL.

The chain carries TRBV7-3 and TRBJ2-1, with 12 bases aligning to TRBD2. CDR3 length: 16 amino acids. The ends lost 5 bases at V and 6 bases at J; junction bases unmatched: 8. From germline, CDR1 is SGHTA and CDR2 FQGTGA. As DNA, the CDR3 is TGTGCCAGCAGCCACTTACTAGCGGGAGGCGGCAATGAGCAGTTCTTC. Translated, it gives CASSHLLAGGGNEQFF. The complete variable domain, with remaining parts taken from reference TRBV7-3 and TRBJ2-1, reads GAGVSQTPSNKVTEKGKYVELRCDPISGHTALYWYRQSLGQGPEFLIYFQGTGAADDSGLPNDRFFAVRPEGSVSTLKIQRTERGDSAVYLCASSHLLAGGGNEQFFGPGTRLTVL.

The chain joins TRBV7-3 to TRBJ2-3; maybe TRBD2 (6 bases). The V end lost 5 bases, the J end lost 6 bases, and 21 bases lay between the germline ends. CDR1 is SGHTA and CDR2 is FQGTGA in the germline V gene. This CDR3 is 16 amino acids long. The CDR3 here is CASSRGPSATGDTQYF. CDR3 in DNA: TGTGCCAGCAGCCGAGGGCCTAGCGCTACTGGGGATACGCAGTATTTT.

The CDR3 nucleotides read TGTGCCAGCAGCCCATCCGTTGCAACTAATGAAAAACTGTTTTTT. Protein: CASSPSVATNEKLFF. This chain joins TRBV9 and TRBJ1-4; D unclear. Deletions cut 4 bases from V and 0 bases from J, with 10 bases between. This CDR3 region has 15 residues. The V gene's germline CDR1 is SGDLS and CDR2 YYNGEE.

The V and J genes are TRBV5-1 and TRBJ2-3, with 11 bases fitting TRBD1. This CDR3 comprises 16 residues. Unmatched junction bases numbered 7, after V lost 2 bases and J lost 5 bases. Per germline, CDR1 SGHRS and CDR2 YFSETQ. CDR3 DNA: TGCGCCAGCAGCTTCTCGGGACAGGGGGTAATAGATACGCAGTATTTT. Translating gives CASSFSGQGVIDTQYF.